The following is a TCR beta chain sequence with its context. Germline CDR1 and CDR2: LGHNA and YNFKEQ. With V trimmed by 0 bases and J by 7 bases, 2 bases remained unmatched. The CDR3 contains 13 residues. This specimen comes from a study of neurological immune-mediated disorders. MiXCR, applied by TCRdb to the 5' RACE reads, yields one record per CDR3 protein. Altogether 55,000 to 80,000 distinct CDR3 sequences are present, around 5.2% being singletons, with the ten largest covering around 3.3%. The chain has TRBV4-2 and TRBJ1-1; 7 bases agree with TRBD1. This clonotype was obtained from a woman between 45 and 65 years old with multiple sclerosis. Sequenced material: PBMCs. CDR3 DNA sequence: TGTGCCAGCAGCCAAGATCAGGGGGATGAAGCTTTCTTT. This sequence encodes CASSQDQGDEAFF.